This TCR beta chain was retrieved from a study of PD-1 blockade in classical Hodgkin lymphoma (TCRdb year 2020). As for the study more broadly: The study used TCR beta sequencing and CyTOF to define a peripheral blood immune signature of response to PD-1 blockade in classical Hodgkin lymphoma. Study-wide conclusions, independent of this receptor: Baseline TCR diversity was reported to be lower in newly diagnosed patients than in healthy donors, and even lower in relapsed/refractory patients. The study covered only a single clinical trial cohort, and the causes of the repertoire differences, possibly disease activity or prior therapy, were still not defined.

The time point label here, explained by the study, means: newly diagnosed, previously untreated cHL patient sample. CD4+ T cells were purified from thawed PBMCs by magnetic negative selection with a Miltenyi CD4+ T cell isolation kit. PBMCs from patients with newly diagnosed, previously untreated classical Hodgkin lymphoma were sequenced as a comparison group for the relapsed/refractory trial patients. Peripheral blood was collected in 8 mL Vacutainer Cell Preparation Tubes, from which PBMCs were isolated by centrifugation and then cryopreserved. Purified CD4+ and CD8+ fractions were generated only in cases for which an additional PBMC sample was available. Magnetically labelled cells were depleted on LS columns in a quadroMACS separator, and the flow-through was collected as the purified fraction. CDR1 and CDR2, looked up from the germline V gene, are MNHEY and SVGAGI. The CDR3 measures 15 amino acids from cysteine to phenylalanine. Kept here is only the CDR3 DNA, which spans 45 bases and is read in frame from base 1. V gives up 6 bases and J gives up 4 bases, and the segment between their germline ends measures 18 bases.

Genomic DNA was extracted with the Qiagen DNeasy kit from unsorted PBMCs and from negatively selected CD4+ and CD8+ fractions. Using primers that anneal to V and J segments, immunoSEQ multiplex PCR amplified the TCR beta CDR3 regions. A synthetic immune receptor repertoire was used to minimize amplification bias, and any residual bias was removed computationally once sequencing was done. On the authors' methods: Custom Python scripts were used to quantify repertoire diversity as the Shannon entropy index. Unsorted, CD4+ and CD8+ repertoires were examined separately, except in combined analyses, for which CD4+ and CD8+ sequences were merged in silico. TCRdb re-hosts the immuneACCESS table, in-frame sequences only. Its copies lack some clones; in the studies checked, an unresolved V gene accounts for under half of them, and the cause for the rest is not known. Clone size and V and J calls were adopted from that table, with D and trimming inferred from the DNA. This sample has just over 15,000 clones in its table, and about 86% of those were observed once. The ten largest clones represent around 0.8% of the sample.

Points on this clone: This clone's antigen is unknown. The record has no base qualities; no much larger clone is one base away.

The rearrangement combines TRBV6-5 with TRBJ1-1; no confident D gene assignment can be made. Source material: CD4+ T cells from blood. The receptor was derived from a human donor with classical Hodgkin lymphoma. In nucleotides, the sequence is TGTGCCAGCAGCTCCCAAGGGAGAAGAGGCACTGAAGCTTTCTTT. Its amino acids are CASSSQGRRGTEAFF.